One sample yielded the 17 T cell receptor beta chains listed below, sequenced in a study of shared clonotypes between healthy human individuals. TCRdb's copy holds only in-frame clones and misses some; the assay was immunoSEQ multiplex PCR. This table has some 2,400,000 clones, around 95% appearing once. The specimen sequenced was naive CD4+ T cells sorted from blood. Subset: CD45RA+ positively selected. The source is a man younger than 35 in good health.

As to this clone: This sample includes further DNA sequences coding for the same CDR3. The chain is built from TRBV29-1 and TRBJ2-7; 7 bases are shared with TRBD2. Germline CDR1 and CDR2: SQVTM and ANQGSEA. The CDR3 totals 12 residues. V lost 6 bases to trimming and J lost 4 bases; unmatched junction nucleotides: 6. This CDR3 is CSVGTGGYEQYF. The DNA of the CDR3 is TGCAGCGTCGGGACGGGGGGTTACGAGCAGTACTTC.

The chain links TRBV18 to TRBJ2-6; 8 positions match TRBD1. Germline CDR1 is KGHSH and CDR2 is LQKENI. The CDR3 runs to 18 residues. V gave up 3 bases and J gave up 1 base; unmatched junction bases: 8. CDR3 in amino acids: CASSPRTGTTSGANVLTF. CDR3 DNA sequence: TGTGCCAGCTCACCCCGGACAGGGACGACTTCTGGGGCCAACGTCCTGACTTTC.

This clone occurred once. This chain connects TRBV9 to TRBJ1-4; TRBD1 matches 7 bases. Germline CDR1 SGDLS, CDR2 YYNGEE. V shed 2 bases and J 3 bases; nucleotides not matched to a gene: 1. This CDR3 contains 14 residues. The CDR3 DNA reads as TGTGCCAGCAGCGTGACAGGGCCTAATGAAAAACTGTTTTTT. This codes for CASSVTGPNEKLFF.

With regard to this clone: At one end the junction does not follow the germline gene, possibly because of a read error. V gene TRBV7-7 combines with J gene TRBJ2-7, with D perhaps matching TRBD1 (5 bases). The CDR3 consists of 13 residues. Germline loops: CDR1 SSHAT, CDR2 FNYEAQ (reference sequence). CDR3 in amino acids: CASSFGQGDEQYF. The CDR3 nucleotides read TGTGCTAGCAGCTTTGGCCAGGGTGACGAGCAGTACTTC. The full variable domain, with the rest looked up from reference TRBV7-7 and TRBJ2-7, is GAGVSQSPRYKVTKRGQDVTLRCDPISSHATLYWYQQALGQGPEFLTYFNYEAQPDKSGLPSDRFSAERPEGSISTLTIQRTEQRDSAMYRCASSFGQGDEQYFGPGTRLTVT.

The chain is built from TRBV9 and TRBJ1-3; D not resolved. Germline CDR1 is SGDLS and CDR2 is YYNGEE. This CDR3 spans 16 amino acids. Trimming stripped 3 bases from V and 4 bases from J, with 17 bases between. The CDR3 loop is CASSGSKLPRGNTIYF. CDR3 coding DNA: TGTGCCAGCAGCGGCTCCAAGCTGCCTAGGGGAAACACCATATATTTT.

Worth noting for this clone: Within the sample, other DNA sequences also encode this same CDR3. CDR3 nucleotide sequence: TGTGCCATCAGTGAGTCCGGGGCCTCCTACGAGCAGTACTTC. Its translation is CAISESGASYEQYF. V gene TRBV10-3 combines with J gene TRBJ2-7; D is perhaps TRBD1 or TRBD2 (5 bases each). Germline V lookup: CDR1 ENHRY, CDR2 SYGVKD. The V end lost 0 bases, the J end lost 0 bases, and 6 bases lay between the germline ends. The CDR3 covers 14 residues.

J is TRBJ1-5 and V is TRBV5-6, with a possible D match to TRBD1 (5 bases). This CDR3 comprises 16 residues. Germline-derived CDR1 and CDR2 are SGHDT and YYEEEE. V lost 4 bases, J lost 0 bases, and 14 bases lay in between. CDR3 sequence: CASSPGWGDSNQPQHF. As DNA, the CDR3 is TGTGCCAGCAGCCCCGGGTGGGGCGATAGCAATCAGCCCCAGCATTTT. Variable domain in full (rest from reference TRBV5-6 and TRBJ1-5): DAGVTQSPTHLIKTRGQQVTLRCSPKSGHDTVSWYQQALGQGPQFIFQYYEEEERQRGNFPDRFSGHQFPNYSSELNVNALLLGDSALYLCASSPGWGDSNQPQHFGDGTRLSIL.

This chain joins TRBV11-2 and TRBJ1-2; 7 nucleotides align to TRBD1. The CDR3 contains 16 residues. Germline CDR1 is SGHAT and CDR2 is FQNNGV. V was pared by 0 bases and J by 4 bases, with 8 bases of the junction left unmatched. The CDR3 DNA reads TGTGCCAGCAGCTTAGATGGGACAGTCGATGTCTATGGCTACACCTTC. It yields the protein CASSLDGTVDVYGYTF. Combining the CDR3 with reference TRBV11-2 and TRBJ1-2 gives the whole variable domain EAGVAQSPRYKIIEKRQSVAFWCNPISGHATLYWYQQILGQGPKLLIQFQNNGVVDDSQLPKDRFSAERLKGVDSTLKIQPAKLEDSAVYLCASSLDGTVDVYGYTFGSGTRLTVV.

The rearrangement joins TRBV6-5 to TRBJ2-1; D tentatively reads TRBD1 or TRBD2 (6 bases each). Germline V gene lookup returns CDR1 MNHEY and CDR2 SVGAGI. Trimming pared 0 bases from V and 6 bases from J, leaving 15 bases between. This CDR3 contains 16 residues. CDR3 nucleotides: TGTGCCAGCAGTTACTCGGGGGGCTCATTCTTCAATGAGCAGTTCTTC. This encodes CASSYSGGSFFNEQFF.

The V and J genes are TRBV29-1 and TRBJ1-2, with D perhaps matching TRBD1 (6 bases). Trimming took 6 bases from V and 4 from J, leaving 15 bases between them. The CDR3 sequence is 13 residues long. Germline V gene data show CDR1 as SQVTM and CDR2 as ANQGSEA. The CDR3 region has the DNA TGCAGCGTGTGGGAAGGGGGGGGCTATGGCTACACCTTC. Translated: CSVWEGGGYGYTF.

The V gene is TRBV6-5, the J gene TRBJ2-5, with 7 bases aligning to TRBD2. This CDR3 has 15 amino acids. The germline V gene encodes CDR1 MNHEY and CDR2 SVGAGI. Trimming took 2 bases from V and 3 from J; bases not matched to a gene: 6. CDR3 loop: CASSYGVAGKETQYF. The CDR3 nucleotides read TGTGCCAGCAGTTACGGAGTAGCGGGTAAAGAGACCCAGTACTTC.

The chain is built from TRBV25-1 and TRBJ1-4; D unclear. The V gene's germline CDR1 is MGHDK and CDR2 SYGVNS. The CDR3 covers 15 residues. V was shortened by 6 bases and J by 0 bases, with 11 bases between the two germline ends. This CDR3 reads CASSLIGTTNEKLFF. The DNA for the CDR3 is TGTGCCAGCAGCCTTATAGGAACAACTAATGAAAAACTGTTTTTT.

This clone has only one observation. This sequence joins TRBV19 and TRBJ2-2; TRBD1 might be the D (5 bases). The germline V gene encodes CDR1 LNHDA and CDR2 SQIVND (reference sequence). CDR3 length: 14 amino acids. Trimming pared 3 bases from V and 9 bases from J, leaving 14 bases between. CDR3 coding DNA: TGTGCCAGTAGTATCTCGTGGCAGGGCCGGGAGCTGTTTTTT. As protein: CASSISWQGRELFF.

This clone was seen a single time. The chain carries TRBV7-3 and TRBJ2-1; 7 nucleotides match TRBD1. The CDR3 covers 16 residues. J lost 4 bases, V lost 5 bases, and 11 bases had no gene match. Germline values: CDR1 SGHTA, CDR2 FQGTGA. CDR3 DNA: TGTGCCAGCAGCCAGACCACCGGGACAGTGTACAATGAGCAGTTCTTC. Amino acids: CASSQTTGTVYNEQFF.

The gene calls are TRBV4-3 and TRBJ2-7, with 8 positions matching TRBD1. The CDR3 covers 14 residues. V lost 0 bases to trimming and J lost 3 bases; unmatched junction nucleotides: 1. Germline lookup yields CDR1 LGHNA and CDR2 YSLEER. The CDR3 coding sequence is TGCGCCAGCAGCCAAGATACAGGGGGCTACGAGCAGTACTTC. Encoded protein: CASSQDTGGYEQYF.

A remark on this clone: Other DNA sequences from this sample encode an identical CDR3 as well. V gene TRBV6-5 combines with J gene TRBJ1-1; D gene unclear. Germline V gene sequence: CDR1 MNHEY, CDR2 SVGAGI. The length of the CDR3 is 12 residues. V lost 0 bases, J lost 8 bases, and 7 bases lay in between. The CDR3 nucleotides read TGTGCCAGCAGTTACTCGACGGGAGAAGCTTTCTTT. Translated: CASSYSTGEAFF.

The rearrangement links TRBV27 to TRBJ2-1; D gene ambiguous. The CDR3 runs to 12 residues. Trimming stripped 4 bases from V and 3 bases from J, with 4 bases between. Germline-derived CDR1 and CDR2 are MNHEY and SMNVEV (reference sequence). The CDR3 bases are TGTGCCAGCAGTTCCGTCTACAATGAGCAGTTCTTC. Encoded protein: CASSSVYNEQFF.